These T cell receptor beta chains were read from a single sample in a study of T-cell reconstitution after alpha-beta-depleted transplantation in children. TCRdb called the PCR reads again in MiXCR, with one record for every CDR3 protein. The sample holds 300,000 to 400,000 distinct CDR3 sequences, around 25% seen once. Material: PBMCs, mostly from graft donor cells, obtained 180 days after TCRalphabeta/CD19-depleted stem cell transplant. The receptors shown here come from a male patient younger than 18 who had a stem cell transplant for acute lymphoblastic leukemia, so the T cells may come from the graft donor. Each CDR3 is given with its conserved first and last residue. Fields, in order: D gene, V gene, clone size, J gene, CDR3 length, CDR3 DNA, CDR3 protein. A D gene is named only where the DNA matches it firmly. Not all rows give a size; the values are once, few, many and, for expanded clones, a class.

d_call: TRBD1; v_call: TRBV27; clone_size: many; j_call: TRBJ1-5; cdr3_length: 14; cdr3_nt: TGTGCCAGCAGTCCGACAGGGGGGAATCAGCCCCAGCATTTT; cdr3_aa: CASSPTGGNQPQHF
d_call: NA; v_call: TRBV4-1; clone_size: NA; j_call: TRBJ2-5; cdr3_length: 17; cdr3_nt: TGCGCCAGCAGCCAAGATCGGTGGCTAGGTCGATCAGAGACCCAGTACTTC; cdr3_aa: CASSQDRWLGRSETQYF
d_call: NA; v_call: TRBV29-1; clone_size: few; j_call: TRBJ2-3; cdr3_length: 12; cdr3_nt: TGCAGCGTTGCCTGGGTCACAGATACGCAGTATTTT; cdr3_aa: CSVAWVTDTQYF
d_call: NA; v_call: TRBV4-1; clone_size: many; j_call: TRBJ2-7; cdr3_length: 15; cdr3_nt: TGCGCCAGCAGCCCCTGGCCAGCGGGCCTCTACGAGCAGTACTTC; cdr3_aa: CASSPWPAGLYEQYF
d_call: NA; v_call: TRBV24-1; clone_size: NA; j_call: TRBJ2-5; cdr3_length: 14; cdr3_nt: TGTGCCACCAGTGATCCTTCAGGGGGGGGGACCCAGTACTTC; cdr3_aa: CATSDPSGGGTQYF
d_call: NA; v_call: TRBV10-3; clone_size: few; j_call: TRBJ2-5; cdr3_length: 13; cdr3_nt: TGTGCCATCAGTGAAGGTCTTCAAGAGACCCAGTACTTC; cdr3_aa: CAISEGLQETQYF
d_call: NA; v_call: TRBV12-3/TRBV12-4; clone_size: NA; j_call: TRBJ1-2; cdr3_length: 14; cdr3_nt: TGTGCCAGCAGTTTTGGGAGGGCGGGCTATGGCTACACCTTC; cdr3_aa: CASSFGRAGYGYTF
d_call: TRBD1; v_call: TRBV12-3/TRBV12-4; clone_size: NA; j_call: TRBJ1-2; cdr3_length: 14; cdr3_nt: TGTGCCAGCAGCCGACAGGGAGGGTTCTATGGCTACACCTTC; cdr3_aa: CASSRQGGFYGYTF
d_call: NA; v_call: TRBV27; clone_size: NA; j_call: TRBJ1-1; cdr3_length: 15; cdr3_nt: TGTGCCAGCAGTTTTACAGGGAGTTCTAACACTGAAGCTTTCTTT; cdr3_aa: CASSFTGSSNTEAFF
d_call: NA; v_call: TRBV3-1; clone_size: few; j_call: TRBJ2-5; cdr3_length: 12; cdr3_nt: TGTGCCAGCAGCCAAGTCCCTGAGACCCAGTACTTC; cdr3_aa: CASSQVPETQYF
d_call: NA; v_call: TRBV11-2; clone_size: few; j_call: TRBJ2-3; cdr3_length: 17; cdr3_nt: TGTGCCAGCAGCCCCTACCGGGGGCTACCCAGCACAGATACGCAGTATTTT; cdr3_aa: CASSPYRGLPSTDTQYF
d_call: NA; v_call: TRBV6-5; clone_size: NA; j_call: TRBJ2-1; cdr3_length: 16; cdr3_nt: TGTGCCAGCAGTTACTCGATGGGGGGGCTGCGGAGGGAGCAGTTCTTC; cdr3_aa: CASSYSMGGLRREQFF
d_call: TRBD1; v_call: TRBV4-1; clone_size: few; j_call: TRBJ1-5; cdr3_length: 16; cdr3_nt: TGCGCCAGCAGCCAAGTGGGACAGGGGTTGGGTCAGCCCCAGCATTTT; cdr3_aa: CASSQVGQGLGQPQHF
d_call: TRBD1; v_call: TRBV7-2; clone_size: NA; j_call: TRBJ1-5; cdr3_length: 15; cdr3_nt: TGTGCCAGCAGCTTAGAGGACAGGGGGGATCAGCCCCAGCATTTT; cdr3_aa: CASSLEDRGDQPQHF
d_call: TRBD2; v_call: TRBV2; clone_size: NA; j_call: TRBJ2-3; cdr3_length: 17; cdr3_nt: TGTGCCAGCAGTGAAGGGCAGCGGGGTCTTGTTCCAGATACGCAGTATTTT; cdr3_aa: CASSEGQRGLVPDTQYF
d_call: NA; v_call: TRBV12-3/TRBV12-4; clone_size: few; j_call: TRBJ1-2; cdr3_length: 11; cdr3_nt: TGTGCCAGCAGCGAATCCTATGGCTACACCTTC; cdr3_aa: CASSESYGYTF
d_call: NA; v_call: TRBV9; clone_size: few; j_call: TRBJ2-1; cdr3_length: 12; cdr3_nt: TGTGCCAGCAGCCCCCCTTCCGATGAGCAGTTCTTC; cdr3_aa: CASSPPSDEQFF
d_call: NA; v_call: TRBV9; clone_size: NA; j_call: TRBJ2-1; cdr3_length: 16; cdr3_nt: TGTGCCAGCAGCGCCGGGGGGCAAAGATATTCCAATGAGCAGTTCTTC; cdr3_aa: CASSAGGQRYSNEQFF
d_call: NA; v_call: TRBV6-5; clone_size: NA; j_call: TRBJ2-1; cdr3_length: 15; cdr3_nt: TGTGCCAGCAGTTACGTATACAACTCCTACAATGAGCAGTTCTTC; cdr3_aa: CASSYVYNSYNEQFF
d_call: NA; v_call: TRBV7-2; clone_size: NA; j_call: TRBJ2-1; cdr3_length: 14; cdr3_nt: TGTGCCAGCAGCTACGGGAGATGGGACAATGAGCAGTTCTTC; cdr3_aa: CASSYGRWDNEQFF
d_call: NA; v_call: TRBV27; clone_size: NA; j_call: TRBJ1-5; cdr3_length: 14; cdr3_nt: TGTGCCAGCAGTCATGGTGGCAGCTATCAGCCCCAGCATTTT; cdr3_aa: CASSHGGSYQPQHF
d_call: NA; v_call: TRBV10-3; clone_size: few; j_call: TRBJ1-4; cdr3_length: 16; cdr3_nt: TGTGCCATCACCCGGAGGTTGGGGCGAACTAATGAAAAACTGTTTTTT; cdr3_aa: CAITRRLGRTNEKLFF
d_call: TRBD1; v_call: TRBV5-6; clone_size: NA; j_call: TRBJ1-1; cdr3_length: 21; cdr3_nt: TGTGCCAGCAGCTTTTCGCGGGGGACAGGGGGTAGACGGTGGGTCAAACCGGGAGCTTTCTTT; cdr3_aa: CASSFSRGTGGRRWVKPGAFF
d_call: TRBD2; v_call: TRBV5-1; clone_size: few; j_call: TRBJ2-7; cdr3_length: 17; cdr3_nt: TGCGCCAGCAGCCCCGGGACTAGCGGACCTCTGGCAGGGGAGCAGTACTTC; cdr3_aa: CASSPGTSGPLAGEQYF
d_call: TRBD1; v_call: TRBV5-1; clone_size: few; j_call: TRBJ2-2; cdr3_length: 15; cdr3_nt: TGCGCCAGCAGCACCGGACAGGGGACCACCGGGGAGCTGTTTTTT; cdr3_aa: CASSTGQGTTGELFF
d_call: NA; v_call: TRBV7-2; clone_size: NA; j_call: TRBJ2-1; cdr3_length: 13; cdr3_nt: TGTGCCAGCCAACAGGTGTCCTACAATGAGCAGTTCTTC; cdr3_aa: CASQQVSYNEQFF
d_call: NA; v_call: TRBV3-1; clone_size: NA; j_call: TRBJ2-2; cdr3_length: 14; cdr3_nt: TGTGCCAGCAGCCAATTGGGGTTTTGGGGGGAGCTGTTTTTT; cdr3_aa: CASSQLGFWGELFF
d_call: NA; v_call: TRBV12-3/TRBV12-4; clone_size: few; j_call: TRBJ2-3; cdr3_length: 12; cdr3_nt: TGTGCCAGCACCGCGCCCCTCCATACGCAGTATTTT; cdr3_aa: CASTAPLHTQYF